Given below is one T cell receptor beta chain in context. Its antigen is as yet unknown. The sample belongs to a study of CXCR3-negative and CXCR3-positive naive CD8 T cells. Study-level results: The TRB CDR3s that CXCR3-positive naive cells carried were more hydrophobic than those of CXCR3-negative naive cells.

Carrying UMI labels, the TRB cDNA libraries were prepared through 5' RACE. TCRdb reprocessed the 5' RACE reads and keeps a single row for each CDR3 protein, giving no DNA. This table lists around 63,000 distinct CDR3 sequences. Triplicates of 300,000 or so cells were sorted from each CD8+ T cell subset. Sequenced input: naive CXCR3+ CD8+ T cells from blood. This sample's subset: CD45RO-CCR7+CD27+CD95- naive CD8+ T cells expressing CXCR3 (TNR3+). This clonotype was obtained from a human donor in good health. Some clones in this sample may be carry-over from other donors' samples.

The CDR3 region is CASSFSGESTGELFF. The chain joins TRBV12-3 or TRBV12-4 to TRBJ2-2; TCRdb's assignment of TRBD1 cannot be checked, as there is no DNA. This CDR3 has 15 residues.